This T cell receptor (beta chain) was sequenced in a study of T cell changes during pregnancy in multiple sclerosis. From germline, CDR1 is MNHEY and CDR2 SMNVEV (reference sequence). CDR3 length: 15 residues. V lost 5 bases, J lost 0 bases, and 3 bases stayed unmatched. Profiling relied on immunoSEQ multiplex PCR, and the TCRdb table lists in-frame clones only, not all of them. The sample yields some 130,000 clones, about 95% seen once. Sequencing was performed on peripheral blood, taken after pregnancy. The receptor comes from a female donor with multiple sclerosis, enrolled in a pregnancy study. The chain has TRBV27 and TRBJ2-2, with TRBD2 identical over 7 bases. CDR3 nucleotide sequence: TGTGCCAGCAGTGTCAGCGGGGCGAACACCGGGGAGCTGTTTTTT. Translating it yields CASSVSGANTGELFF.